Shown below are 14 T cell receptor beta chains from a single sample sequenced in a study of cytomegalovirus exposure and HLA in healthy donors. PCR primers comprised 60 Vbeta and 13 Jbeta primers. TCRdb keeps only in-frame clones here, not all; method: immunoSEQ multiplex PCR. Of under 200,000 clones listed, roughly 79% are singletons. What was sequenced was PBMCs. The receptors were gathered from a man in his thirties or forties in good health and CMV-seronegative.

CDR3 coding DNA: TGTGCCAGCAGCTTAAACAGGGGGCGGGAGCTGTTTTTT. Its protein product is CASSLNRGRELFF. J is TRBJ2-2 and V is TRBV7-2; 9 bases align to TRBD1. Germline-derived CDR1 and CDR2 are SGHTA and FQGNSA. This CDR3 region has 13 residues. Trimming took 2 bases from V and 9 from J; bases not matched to a gene: 1.

The chain carries TRBV7-9 and TRBJ2-1; weak D call: TRBD1 (7 bases). This CDR3 is built from 15 residues. The germline CDR1 and CDR2 sequences are SEHNR and FQNEAQ (reference sequence). V lost 3 bases and J lost 2, with 11 bases in between. CDR3 sequence (DNA): TGTGCCAGCAGCTTTCCAGGGGGGACCTACAATGAGCAGTTCTTC. Its translation is CASSFPGGTYNEQFF.

The chain carries TRBV14 and TRBJ1-1, with D perhaps matching TRBD1 (5 bases). The CDR3 consists of 15 residues. V lost 0 bases and J 1 base, leaving 9 bases between the germline ends. The germline gives CDR1 SGHDN, CDR2 FVKESK. The DNA for the CDR3 is TGTGCCAGCAGCCAAGACACAGGCAAGAACACTGAAGCTTTCTTT. Its protein product is CASSQDTGKNTEAFF.

The chain recombines TRBV14 with TRBJ2-7; a possible D gene is TRBD1 (5 bases). In germline, CDR1 is SGHDN, CDR2 FVKESK. V was trimmed by 1 base and J by 3 bases, leaving 7 bases between them. This CDR3 contains 13 residues. The CDR3 loop reads CASSQVQGYEQYF. The CDR3 DNA sequence: TGTGCCAGCAGCCAAGTGCAGGGCTACGAGCAGTACTTC. Full variable domain (rest looked up from reference TRBV14 and TRBJ2-7): EAGVTQFPSHSVIEKGQTVTLRCDPISGHDNLYWYRRVMGKEIKFLLHFVKESKQDESGMPNNRFLAERTGGTYSTLKVQPAELEDSGVYFCASSQVQGYEQYFGPGTRLTVT.

This clone was seen only a few times. The genes are TRBV12-2 and TRBJ2-7; no check of the table's D call, TRBD2, against the DNA was made. TRBV12-2 counts as a pseudogene. The CDR3 has 16 residues. The CDR3 nucleotides are TGTGCAAGTCGCTTAGAGGGACGGGGGATAACCTACGAGCAGTACTTC. This sequence encodes CASRLEGRGITYEQYF.

The rearrangement joins TRBV5-6 to TRBJ2-1; TRBD2 might be the D (6 bases). The CDR3 runs 15 residues. Trimming cost V 4 bases and J 0 bases, with 11 bases left between them. CDR1 SGHDT and CDR2 YYEEEE come from the germline V gene. The CDR3, as DNA: TGTGCCAGCAGCCCGGCGGGGAGCTCCTACAATGAGCAGTTCTTC. This gives the protein CASSPAGSSYNEQFF.

The V call is TRBV7-8, the J call TRBJ1-4; 12 bases are shared with TRBD1. After removal of 5 bases from V and 6 bases from J, the junction contained 10 bases not matched to a gene. Germline lookup yields CDR1 SGHVS and CDR2 FQNEAQ. The CDR3 runs to 17 residues. The CDR3 DNA sequence: TGTGCCAGCAGCCCGTCCCGGGACAGGGGGCGGTATGAAAAACTGTTTTTT. It encodes CASSPSRDRGRYEKLFF. The full variable domain, in which reference TRBV7-8 and TRBJ1-4 provide the parts outside the CDR3, is GAGVSQSPRYKVAKRGQDVALRCDPISGHVSLFWYQQALGQGPEFLTYFQNEAQLDKSGLPSDRFFAERPEGSVSTLKIQRTQQEDSAVYLCASSPSRDRGRYEKLFFGSGTQLSVL.

The rearrangement links TRBV30 to TRBJ2-3; 7 positions agree with TRBD1. CDR3 length equals 16 residues. The germline V gene encodes CDR1 GTSNPN and CDR2 SVGIG (reference sequence). The V segment lost 2 bases and the J segment 5 bases; nucleotides outside the gene matches: 13. The CDR3 sequence is CAWSPPDRRLGDTQYF. The CDR3 DNA reads TGTGCCTGGAGTCCCCCGGACAGGAGGTTGGGAGATACGCAGTATTTT.

The chain has TRBV11-3 and TRBJ2-3; 8 nucleotides line up with TRBD2. Germline values: CDR1 SGHNT, CDR2 YENEEA. CDR3 length equals 17 residues. Trimming cost V 0 bases and J 5 bases; bases outside gene matches: 10. As DNA, the CDR3 is TGTGCCAGCAGCTTAGATTTAGCGGGGAAACCAATAGATACGCAGTATTTT. Protein sequence: CASSLDLAGKPIDTQYF.

This chain links TRBV30 with TRBJ2-7, with 13 positions matching TRBD2. J was trimmed by 0 bases and V by 1 base; bases with no gene match: 15. The CDR3 has 20 residues. Germline lookup yields CDR1 GTSNPN and CDR2 SVGIG (reference sequence). The CDR3, as DNA: TGTGCCTGGAGTGGTAGACCCCGGGGGACTAGCGGGACTCGCTCCTACGAGCAGTACTTC. Encoded protein: CAWSGRPRGTSGTRSYEQYF.

Here the CDR3 reads CASSNPQVSETGANVLTF. The CDR3 nucleotides are TGCGCCAGCAGCAACCCACAGGTCTCAGAAACTGGGGCCAACGTCCTGACTTTC. This sequence joins TRBV5-1 and TRBJ2-6; D perhaps matches TRBD1 (5 bases). The CDR3 consists of 18 residues. Germline V gene lookup returns CDR1 SGHRS and CDR2 YFSETQ. V lost 4 bases, J lost 2 bases, and 19 bases lay in between.

The chain joins TRBV5-1 to TRBJ2-7, with 15 bases that match TRBD2. The CDR3 loop spans 15 amino acids. CDR1 and CDR2 (germline): SGHRS, YFSETQ. V gave up 0 bases and J gave up 8 bases; unmatched junction bases: 3. This chain's CDR3 is CASSLAGLAGGQQYF. CDR3 bases: TGCGCCAGCAGCTTGGCCGGACTAGCGGGAGGGCAGCAGTACTTC.

The CDR3 region is CASRTGSAEPQHF. CDR3 bases: TGTGCCAGCAGGACAGGGTCGGCGGAACCCCAGCATTTT. The chain joins TRBV6-6 to TRBJ1-5, with 7 nucleotides matching TRBD1. CDR3 length: 13 residues. Germline CDR1 reads MNHNY; CDR2 reads SVGAGI (reference sequence). The trim removed 6 bases at V and 10 bases at J, leaving 9 bases unmatched.

This chain joins TRBV30 and TRBJ1-2; tentative D call: TRBD1 (6 bases). This CDR3 region has 11 residues. V dropped 2 bases and J dropped 8 bases, with 9 bases sitting between them. CDR1 and CDR2 from the germline V gene are GTSNPN and SVGIG (reference sequence). Here the CDR3 reads CAWSLGGGYTF. The CDR3 DNA reads TGTGCCTGGAGTCTAGGGGGAGGCTACACCTTC.